This T cell receptor beta chain was sequenced in a study of T cell responses to AZD1222 COVID-19 vaccine. Study-level results: A rise in Spike-specific TCR breadth and depth followed two AZD1222 doses. Nearly half of spike-specific TCRs reportedly target unmutated variant regions. Samples come after the peak T cell response, not at day 14. Donors skewed white British and female; clonal diversity was possibly underestimated.

Produced via immunoSEQ multiplex PCR; TCRdb's table is partial and in-frame only. This table has about 120,000 clones, about 90% appearing once. About this clone: Its specificity is unknown.

V gave up 2 bases and J gave up 4 bases, with 16 bases separating them. Germline CDR1 is SEHNR and CDR2 is FQNEAQ (reference sequence). CDR3 length: 16 amino acids. The material was peripheral blood, obtained on day 0 of AZD1222 vaccination. The source is an adult in good health. The rearrangement uses TRBV7-9 and TRBJ2-3, with D possibly being TRBD1 (6 bases). The CDR3 loop is CASSLLGSEGADTQYF. The CDR3 DNA reads TGTGCCAGCAGCTTATTAGGTTCCGAGGGGGCAGATACGCAGTATTTT. The complete variable domain, with remaining parts taken from reference TRBV7-9 and TRBJ2-3, reads DTGVSQNPRHKITKRGQNVTFRCDPISEHNRLYWYRQTLGQGPEFLTYFQNEAQLEKSRLLSDRFSAERPKGSFSTLEIQRTEQGDSAMYLCASSLLGSEGADTQYFGPGTRLTVL.